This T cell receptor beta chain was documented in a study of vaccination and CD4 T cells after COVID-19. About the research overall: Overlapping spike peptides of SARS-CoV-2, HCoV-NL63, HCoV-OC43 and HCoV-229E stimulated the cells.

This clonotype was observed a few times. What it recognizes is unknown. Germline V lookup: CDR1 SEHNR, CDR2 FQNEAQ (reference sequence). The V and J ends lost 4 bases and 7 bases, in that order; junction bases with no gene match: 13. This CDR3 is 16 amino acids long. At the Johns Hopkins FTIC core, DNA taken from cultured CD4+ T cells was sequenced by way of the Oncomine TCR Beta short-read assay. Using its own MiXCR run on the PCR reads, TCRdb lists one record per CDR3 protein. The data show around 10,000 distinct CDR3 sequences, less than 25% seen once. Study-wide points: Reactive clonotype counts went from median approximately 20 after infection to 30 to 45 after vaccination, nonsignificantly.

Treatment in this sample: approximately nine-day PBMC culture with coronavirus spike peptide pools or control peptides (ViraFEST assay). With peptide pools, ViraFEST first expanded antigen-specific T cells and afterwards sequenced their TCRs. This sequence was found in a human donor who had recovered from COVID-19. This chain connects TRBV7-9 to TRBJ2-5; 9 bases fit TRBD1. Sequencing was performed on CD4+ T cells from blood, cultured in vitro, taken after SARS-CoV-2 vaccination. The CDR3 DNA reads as TGTGCCAGCAGCTCCACCAACAGGGGGCTTGCCTGGACCCAGTACTTC. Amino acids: CASSSTNRGLAWTQYF.